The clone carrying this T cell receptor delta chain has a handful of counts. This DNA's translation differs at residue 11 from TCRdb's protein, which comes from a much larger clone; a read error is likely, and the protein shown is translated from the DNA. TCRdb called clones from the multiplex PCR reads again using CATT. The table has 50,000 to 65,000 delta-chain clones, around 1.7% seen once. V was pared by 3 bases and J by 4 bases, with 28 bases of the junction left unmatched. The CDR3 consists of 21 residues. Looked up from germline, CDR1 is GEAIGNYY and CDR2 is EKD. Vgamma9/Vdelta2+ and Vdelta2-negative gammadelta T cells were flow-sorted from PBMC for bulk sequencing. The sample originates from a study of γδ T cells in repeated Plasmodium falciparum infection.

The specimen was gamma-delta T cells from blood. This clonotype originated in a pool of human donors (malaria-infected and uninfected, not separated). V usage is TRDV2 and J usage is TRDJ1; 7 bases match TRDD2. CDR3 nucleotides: TGTGCCTGTGACTTTCGCCTTCCTCCTACTCCTAAGGGTACGCCGAACGATAAACTCATCTTT. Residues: CACDFRLPPTPKGTPNDKLIF.